These 30 T cell receptor beta chains were sequenced from one sample in a study of PD-L1 blockade in urothelial cancer. Stated time point: pretreatment peripheral blood. Here immunoSEQ multiplex PCR was the method, and the copy in TCRdb shows in-frame clones only, minus some. Of 65,000 to 80,000 clones listed, roughly 90% were seen once; the top ten hold approximately 4.5%. The material sequenced was PBMCs, taken around atezolizumab (anti-PD-L1) treatment. These receptor sequences come from a man between 65 and 79 years old with urothelial cancer.

The chain links TRBV19 to TRBJ1-3; D is perhaps TRBD1 (6 bases). The germline gives CDR1 LNHDA, CDR2 SQIVND (reference sequence). Between the trimmed V and J ends, which lost 6 bases and 4 bases, there was a span of 13 bases. The CDR3 is 14 residues long. This CDR3 reads CASRSTGFGNTIYF. The CDR3 nucleotides read TGTGCCAGTAGATCCACAGGGTTCGGAAACACCATATATTTT. Full variable domain (rest looked up from reference TRBV19 and TRBJ1-3): DGGITQSPKYLFRKEGQNVTLSCEQNLNHDAMYWYRQDPGQGLRLIYYSQIVNDFQKGDIAEGYSVSREKKESFPLTVTSAQKNPTAFYLCASRSTGFGNTIYFGEGSWLTVV.

The chain uses TRBV7-9 and TRBJ2-1; TRBD1 agrees at 8 bases. Germline loops: CDR1 SEHNR, CDR2 FQNEAQ (reference sequence). CDR3 length: 12 residues. V was pared by 10 bases and J by 8 bases, with 7 bases of the junction left unmatched. The CDR3 is CATGQGSHEQFF. The CDR3 nucleotides read TGTGCCACCGGACAGGGTTCCCATGAGCAGTTCTTC.

The count of this clone is one. The chain carries TRBV5-6 and TRBJ1-5, with a weak D call TRBD1 (5 bases). V was pared by 0 bases and J by 5 bases, with 9 bases between. Germline values: CDR1 SGHDT, CDR2 YYEEEE. The CDR3 has 14 amino acids. The CDR3 spells CASSLAVGDQPQHF. The CDR3 region has the DNA TGTGCCAGCAGCTTGGCCGTAGGGGATCAGCCCCAGCATTTT.

CDR3 in amino acids: CASSPRTNPLRYEQYF. DNA of the CDR3: TGTGCCAGCTCACCAAGGACTAACCCTCTTAGGTACGAGCAGTACTTC. The chain joins TRBV18 to TRBJ2-7; D is perhaps TRBD2 (6 bases). The CDR3 runs to 16 residues. The V end was cut by 2 bases, the J end by 4 bases, with 18 bases between. CDR1 is KGHSH, CDR2 LQKENI, per germline.

This clone came up once. The chain links TRBV7-8 to TRBJ1-4; no clear D gene. Germline loops: CDR1 SGHVS, CDR2 FQNEAQ. This CDR3 has 14 amino acids. Deletions cut 4 bases from V and 7 bases from J, with 13 bases between. In DNA form, the CDR3 reads TGTGCCAGCAGCTCTCCCTCGTTGAGTGAAAAACTGTTTTTT. It codes for CASSSPSLSEKLFF.

This clone was seen repeatedly, ten times or more. This chain joins TRBV5-1 and TRBJ2-7, with TRBD2 matching 14 bases. The length of the CDR3 is 15 residues. V lost 7 bases, J lost 5 bases, and 8 bases stayed unmatched. Germline V CDR1 and CDR2: SGHRS, YFSETQ. DNA for the CDR3: TGCGCCAGCTCTCCAGGGACTAGCGGGAGTAACGAGCAGTACTTC. This encodes CASSPGTSGSNEQYF. Supplemented by reference TRBV5-1 and TRBJ2-7, the full variable domain reads KAGVTQTPRYLIKTRGQQVTLSCSPISGHRSVSWYQQTPGQGLQFLFEYFSETQRNKGNFPGRFSGRQFSNSRSEMNVSTLELGDSALYLCASSPGTSGSNEQYFGPGTRLTVT.

V and J are TRBV5-1 and TRBJ2-1; TRBD2 matches 10 bases. CDR3 length: 16 amino acids. Trimming cost V 4 bases and J 6 bases; bases outside gene matches: 10. Germline V gene sequence: CDR1 SGHRS, CDR2 YFSETQ. CDR3 sequence (DNA): TGCGCCAGCAGCCTGGCGGGGCTAGCGGGAGTCAATGAGCAGTTCTTC. Encoded protein: CASSLAGLAGVNEQFF.

CDR3 loop: CASSAGFSSSGANVLTF. The CDR3 nucleotides read TGTGCCAGCAGTGCAGGGTTCTCAAGCTCTGGGGCCAACGTCCTGACTTTC. V gene TRBV28 combines with J gene TRBJ2-6, with a possible D match to TRBD1 (5 bases). Germline V lookup: CDR1 MDHEN, CDR2 SYDVKM. The V and J ends lost 5 bases and 0 bases respectively, with 14 bases between them. The CDR3 sequence is 17 residues long.

This chain connects TRBV28 to TRBJ2-1; D might be TRBD2 (5 bases). CDR3 length equals 15 residues. The germline V and J ends were trimmed by 8 bases and 2 bases, with 16 bases remaining between them. Germline CDR1 is MDHEN and CDR2 is SYDVKM. The DNA of the CDR3 is TGTGCCAGCTCGTCCGGGCGGGCCCCCTACAATGAGCAGTTCTTC. Amino acids: CASSSGRAPYNEQFF. Using reference TRBV28 and TRBJ2-1 for the parts outside the CDR3, the full variable domain is DVKVTQSSRYLVKRTGEKVFLECVQDMDHENMFWYRQDPGLGLRLIYFSYDVKMKEKGDIPEGYSVSREKKERFSLILESASTNQTSMYLCASSSGRAPYNEQFFGPGTRLTVL.

The gene calls are TRBV9 and TRBJ2-7; TRBD2 aligns across 7 bases. The CDR3 runs to 15 residues. Germline V gene lookup returns CDR1 SGDLS and CDR2 YYNGEE. The J segment lost 0 bases and the V segment lost 3 bases, leaving 6 bases of the junction unmatched. The CDR3 DNA reads TGTGCCAGCAGCGCTTCTAGCGGTTCCTCCTACGAGCAGTACTTC. This sequence encodes CASSASSGSSYEQYF.

The V gene is TRBV19, the J gene TRBJ2-6; no definite D call. CDR3 length: 16 amino acids. The germline V gene encodes CDR1 LNHDA and CDR2 SQIVND (reference sequence). V lost 3 bases to trimming and J lost 0 bases, with 9 bases between them. The DNA for the CDR3 is TGTGCCAGTAGTATGAAGAGAAACTCTGGGGCCAACGTCCTGACTTTC. Its translation is CASSMKRNSGANVLTF. The full variable domain, in which reference TRBV19 and TRBJ2-6 provide the parts outside the CDR3, is DGGITQSPKYLFRKEGQNVTLSCEQNLNHDAMYWYRQDPGQGLRLIYYSQIVNDFQKGDIAEGYSVSREKKESFPLTVTSAQKNPTAFYLCASSMKRNSGANVLTFGAGSRLTVL.

This clone was recorded only once. The V call is TRBV29-1, the J call TRBJ1-2; D is unclear. Trimming left V 5 bases short and J 7 bases short, with 20 bases between. Germline CDR1 and CDR2: SQVTM and ANQGSEA. This CDR3 spans 14 amino acids. CDR3 DNA sequence: TGCAGCGTTACTATTCCGGGAGCCGTCCGTGGCTACACCTTC. This sequence encodes CSVTIPGAVRGYTF.

This chain joins TRBV10-3 and TRBJ2-3, with D perhaps TRBD1 (6 bases). The CDR3 sequence is 15 residues long. Germline CDR1 reads ENHRY; CDR2 reads SYGVKD. V gave up 6 bases and J gave up 0 bases, with 13 bases separating them. The CDR3 DNA follows: TGTGCCATCAGCCCCGGACAGCTTAGCACAGATACGCAGTATTTT. It specifies CAISPGQLSTDTQYF.

J is TRBJ2-1 and V is TRBV6-1; TRBD1 aligns across 9 bases. The CDR3 contains 13 residues. Germline V CDR1 and CDR2: MNHNS, SASEGT. The trim removed 6 bases at V and 7 bases at J, leaving 4 bases unmatched. The chain's CDR3 is CASSAQGANEQFF. CDR3 nucleotide sequence: TGTGCCAGCAGCGCACAGGGGGCGAATGAGCAGTTCTTC.

This clone was seen a single time. The chain recombines TRBV6-1 with TRBJ2-7; D unresolved. CDR1 and CDR2 (germline): MNHNS, SASEGT. The length of the CDR3 is 14 residues. Trimming removed 8 bases at V and 3 bases at J, with 17 bases between. The CDR3 DNA reads as TGTGCCAGCTTGGGTAAGCAGGTACTCTACGAGCAGTACTTC. Amino acids: CASLGKQVLYEQYF.

CDR3: CASMRDWANTGELFF. The CDR3 nucleotides read TGCGCCAGCATGAGGGATTGGGCGAACACCGGGGAGCTGTTTTTT. The chain employs TRBV5-1 and TRBJ2-2; tentatively, D is TRBD2 (5 bases). CDR3 length: 15 amino acids. V gave up 6 bases and J gave up 0 bases, with 12 bases separating them. CDR1 is SGHRS and CDR2 is YFSETQ in the germline V gene.

This chain links TRBV2 with TRBJ1-1, with a possible D match to TRBD1 (6 bases). The CDR3 contains 14 residues. CDR1 SNHLY and CDR2 FYNNEI come from the germline V gene. V lost 3 bases to trimming and J lost 11 bases, with 19 bases between them. CDR3 sequence: CASSEAQGGSRAFF. In nucleotides, the CDR3 is TGTGCCAGCAGTGAGGCACAGGGAGGGAGTAGGGCTTTCTTT.

CDR3 residues: CASRAWDGAHLYEQYF. The CDR3 nucleotides read TGTGCCAGCAGGGCCTGGGATGGGGCACATCTCTACGAGCAGTACTTC. This chain links TRBV7-2 with TRBJ2-7, with D perhaps TRBD1 (5 bases). CDR3 length: 16 residues. Germline-derived CDR1 and CDR2 are SGHTA and FQGNSA. V was clipped by 6 bases and J by 3 bases, with 21 bases between them.

This rearrangement joins TRBV13 to TRBJ2-3; 9 nucleotides match TRBD1. The germline gives CDR1 PRHDT, CDR2 FYEKMQ (reference sequence). CDR3 length: 17 amino acids. V lost 2 bases, J lost 2 bases, and 8 bases stayed unmatched. The CDR3 spells CASSLLQTGGATDTQYF. CDR3 nucleotide sequence: TGTGCCAGCAGCTTACTACAGACAGGGGGAGCCACAGATACGCAGTATTTT.

The J gene is TRBJ2-1, the V gene TRBV9; D is unclear. CDR3 length: 13 residues. V lost 1 base and J lost 5, with 7 bases in between. Germline V lookup: CDR1 SGDLS, CDR2 YYNGEE. The CDR3 sequence is CASSVSPNNEQFF. Written as DNA, the CDR3 is TGTGCCAGCAGCGTATCCCCCAACAATGAGCAGTTCTTC.

The chain recombines TRBV5-6 with TRBJ2-5; TRBD2 matches at 11 bases. Germline V gene lookup returns CDR1 SGHDT and CDR2 YYEEEE. The junction had 16 bases not matched to a gene; V was cut back by 4 bases and J by 5 bases. The CDR3 is made up of 18 amino acids. The CDR3 DNA is TGTGCCAGCAGCAAGGCCTCGCTAGCGGGAGGCCGCTGGGAGACCCAGTACTTC. The encoded protein is CASSKASLAGGRWETQYF.

This clone was recorded once. The rearrangement uses TRBV5-1 and TRBJ2-1; D remains ambiguous. Per the germline V gene, CDR1 is SGHRS and CDR2 is YFSETQ. This CDR3 is 15 amino acids long. Trimming cost V 2 bases and J 0 bases, with 9 bases left between them. Written as DNA, the CDR3 is TGCGCCAGCAGCTTACAGACGAGCTCCTACAATGAGCAGTTCTTC. Protein product: CASSLQTSSYNEQFF.

The chain has TRBV5-4 and TRBJ2-5; the D is unclear. The V and J ends lost 0 bases and 2 bases respectively, with 5 bases between them. The CDR3 spans 13 residues. Germline assignment: CDR1 SGHNT and CDR2 YYREEE (reference sequence). The CDR3 region has the DNA TGTGCCAGCAGCTTGGGAGGACAAGAGACCCAGTACTTC. This translates into CASSLGGQETQYF. Using reference TRBV5-4 and TRBJ2-5 for the parts outside the CDR3, the full variable domain is ETGVTQSPTHLIKTRGQQVTLRCSSQSGHNTVSWYQQALGQGPQFIFQYYREEENGRGNFPPRFSGLQFPNYSSELNVNALELDDSALYLCASSLGGQETQYFGPGTRLLVL.

The chain employs TRBV2 and TRBJ2-7, with 8 bases fitting TRBD1. V lost 7 bases, J lost 3 bases, and 11 bases stayed unmatched. CDR3 length: 15 amino acids. The germline gives CDR1 SNHLY, CDR2 FYNNEI. The CDR3 DNA is TGTGCCAGCACCCAGGGAGACAGGGGCTTCTACGAGCAGTACTTC. Its translation is CASTQGDRGFYEQYF.

This clone was found a few times. The chain joins TRBV2 to TRBJ2-7; D might be TRBD1 (6 bases). The CDR3 covers 13 residues. Deletions cut 7 bases from V and 3 bases from J, with 13 bases between. Per germline, CDR1 SNHLY and CDR2 FYNNEI. Here the CDR3 reads CASTDRTDYEQYF. The CDR3 DNA follows: TGTGCCAGCACCGACCGGACAGACTACGAGCAGTACTTC.

V and J are TRBV19 and TRBJ2-2, with 12 nucleotides matching TRBD2. The CDR3 spans 16 residues. After removal of 2 bases from V and 4 bases from J, the junction contained 2 bases not matched to a gene. Germline-derived CDR1 and CDR2 are LNHDA and SQIVND (reference sequence). The CDR3 DNA sequence: TGTGCCAGTAGTATAAAGACTAGCGGGAGCACCGGGGAGCTGTTTTTT. Translated, it gives CASSIKTSGSTGELFF.

This chain links TRBV28 with TRBJ1-1; D ambiguous. V lost 9 bases to trimming and J lost 1 base, with 6 bases between them. The germline V gene has CDR1 MDHEN and CDR2 SYDVKM. The CDR3 is 11 amino acids. This chain's CDR3 is CASEGNTEAFF. CDR3 nucleotide sequence: TGTGCCAGTGAGGGGAACACTGAAGCTTTCTTT.

The chain employs TRBV19 and TRBJ2-7; the match to TRBD2 covers 8 bases. The CDR3 runs to 14 residues. V was clipped by 5 bases and J by 5 bases; unmatched bases: 8. CDR1 and CDR2 (germline): LNHDA, SQIVND (reference sequence). The CDR3 nucleotides are TGTGCCAGTAGTCCCGGGGGGGGAGTTGACGAGCAGTACTTC. Protein product: CASSPGGGVDEQYF.

This chain joins TRBV15 and TRBJ2-3; TRBD2 agrees at 8 bases. CDR1 and CDR2 from the germline V gene are LNHNV and YYDKDF (reference sequence). The CDR3 loop spans 14 amino acids. J lost 4 bases, V lost 4 bases, and 4 bases had no gene match. The CDR3 sequence: CATSKRGLADTQYF. DNA for the CDR3: TGTGCCACCAGCAAGCGGGGGCTCGCAGATACGCAGTATTTT.

The rearrangement uses TRBV5-8 and TRBJ2-2, with 7 nucleotides matching TRBD1. The CDR3 consists of 16 residues. Germline loops: CDR1 SGHTS, CDR2 YDEGEE. With 1 base clipped from V and 3 bases from J, the junction kept 6 bases outside the gene matches. CDR3 DNA sequence: TGTGCCAGCAGCTTGATTCTGACAGGGCACACCGGGGAGCTGTTTTTT. The encoded protein is CASSLILTGHTGELFF.